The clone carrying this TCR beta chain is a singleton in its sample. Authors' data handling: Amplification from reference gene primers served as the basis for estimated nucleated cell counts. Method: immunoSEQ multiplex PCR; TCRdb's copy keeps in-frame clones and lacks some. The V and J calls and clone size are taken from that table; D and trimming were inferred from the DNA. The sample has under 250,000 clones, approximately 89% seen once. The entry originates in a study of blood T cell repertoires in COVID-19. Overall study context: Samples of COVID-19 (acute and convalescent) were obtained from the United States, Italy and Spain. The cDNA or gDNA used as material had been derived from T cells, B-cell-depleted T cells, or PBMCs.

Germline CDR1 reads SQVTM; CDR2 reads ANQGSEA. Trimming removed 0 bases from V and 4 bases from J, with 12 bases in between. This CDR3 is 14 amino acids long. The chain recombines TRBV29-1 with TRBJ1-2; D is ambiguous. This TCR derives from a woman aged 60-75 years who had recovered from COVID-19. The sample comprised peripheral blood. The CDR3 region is CSVEEDTRSYGYTF. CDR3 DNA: TGCAGCGTTGAAGAAGACACCAGGTCCTATGGCTACACCTTC.